Following are 10 T cell receptor beta chains from one sample sequenced in a study of cytomegalovirus exposure and HLA in healthy donors. Use of 60 Vbeta and 13 Jbeta primers characterized the PCR. Sequenced by immunoSEQ multiplex PCR; TCRdb stores in-frame clones only, minus some. The profile shows approximately 150,000 clones, about four fifths of them singletons. Material for sequencing was PBMCs. All receptors come from a male donor in good health and CMV-seropositive.

The rearrangement joins TRBV7-2 to TRBJ1-2; 9 bases agree with TRBD1. CDR3 length equals 15 residues. Germline V gene sequence: CDR1 SGHTA, CDR2 FQGNSA. The trim removed 5 bases at V and 4 bases at J, leaving 8 bases unmatched. The CDR3 reads CASSPTPDRGYGYTF. In nucleotides, the CDR3 is TGTGCCAGCAGCCCTACCCCGGACAGGGGCTATGGCTACACCTTC. The complete variable domain, with remaining parts taken from reference TRBV7-2 and TRBJ1-2, reads GAGVSQSPSNKVTEKGKDVELRCDPISGHTALYWYRQSLGQGLEFLIYFQGNSAPDKSGLPSDRFSAERTGGSVSTLTIQRTQQEDSAVYLCASSPTPDRGYGYTFGSGTRLTVV.

The V gene is TRBV5-4, the J gene TRBJ2-7; D may be TRBD2 (5 bases). Germline CDR1 reads SGHNT; CDR2 reads YYREEE (reference sequence). The V and J ends lost 0 bases and 5 bases respectively, with 12 bases between them. This CDR3 comprises 14 residues. This CDR3 reads CASSLAPSKNEQYF. The CDR3 nucleotides are TGTGCCAGCAGCTTGGCCCCTAGCAAGAACGAGCAGTACTTC.

This chain joins TRBV5-3 and TRBJ1-6, with no clear D. TRBV5-3 has ORF status, its function being uncertain. Trimming removed 2 bases from V and 1 base from J, with 13 bases in between. The CDR3 covers 17 residues. CDR3 nucleotides: TGTGCCAGAAGCTTAAAGGCGCCCGGGTCCTATAATTCACCCCTCCACTTT. Translated, it gives CARSLKAPGSYNSPLHF.

The chain combines TRBV5-4 with TRBJ2-5, with TRBD2 as a possible D gene (6 bases). The CDR3 loop spans 13 amino acids. V lost 2 bases and J 2 bases, leaving 7 bases between the germline ends. Per the germline V gene, CDR1 is SGHNT and CDR2 is YYREEE (reference sequence). The CDR3 DNA sequence: TGTGCCAGCAGCTTTGGGGGGCAAGAGACCCAGTACTTC. This sequence encodes CASSFGGQETQYF.

In its sample, this clone was seen once. The J gene is TRBJ1-5, the V gene TRBV7-8, with a weak D call TRBD1 (5 bases). V was pared by 0 bases and J by 1 base, with 10 bases between. The CDR3 extends over 16 amino acids. CDR1 and CDR2 (germline): SGHVS, FQNEAQ. The CDR3 bases are TGTGCCAGCAGCTTAGCCCGAGACAGCAGCAATCAGCCCCAGCATTTT. This sequence encodes CASSLARDSSNQPQHF.

The chain recombines TRBV18 with TRBJ1-4; 8 bases fit TRBD1. CDR3 size: 18 residues. The germline V gene encodes CDR1 KGHSH and CDR2 LQKENI. V lost 4 bases and J lost 8; bases outside the gene matches: 18. The CDR3: CASSQNNLLDREGEKLFF. DNA of the CDR3: TGTGCCAGCTCACAAAACAACCTATTGGACAGGGAGGGAGAAAAACTGTTTTTT.

The V and J genes are TRBV5-4 and TRBJ2-7, with 8 positions matching TRBD1. Germline trimming cut 4 bases from V and 4 bases from J; bases unmatched to any gene: 10. Germline CDR1 SGHNT, CDR2 YYREEE (reference sequence). CDR3 size: 15 residues. CDR3 region: CASSLETGGRYEQYF. In DNA, the CDR3 is TGTGCCAGCAGCCTAGAAACAGGGGGTAGGTACGAGCAGTACTTC.

The DNA of the CDR3 is TGCGCCAGCAGACCGGCGGAGAGCTCCTACGAGCAGTACTTC. Its protein product is CASRPAESSYEQYF. The gene calls are TRBV4-1 and TRBJ2-7; no reliable D call. CDR3 size: 14 residues. CDR1 is MGHRA, CDR2 YSYEKL, per germline. Trimming removed 6 bases at V and 0 bases at J, with 12 bases between.

The V and J genes are TRBV19 and TRBJ1-6; possibly TRBD1 for D (6 bases). The germline gives CDR1 LNHDA, CDR2 SQIVND (reference sequence). The V and J ends lost 7 bases and 8 bases respectively, with 15 bases between them. The CDR3 is made up of 14 amino acids. Here the CDR3 reads CASTIQAGDSPLHF. The CDR3 nucleotides read TGTGCCAGTACCATCCAAGCAGGGGATTCACCCCTCCACTTT.

V and J are TRBV6-5 and TRBJ1-1; a weak D match, TRBD1 (5 bases). Germline CDR1 is MNHEY and CDR2 is SVGAGI. This CDR3 has 13 amino acids. V was pared by 6 bases and J by 3 bases, with 11 bases between. The CDR3 region is CASSRLGDTEAFF. CDR3 nucleotides: TGTGCCAGCAGCCGCTTAGGGGACACTGAAGCTTTCTTT.